Listed below are T cell receptor beta chains from one sample, sequenced in a study of neurological immune-mediated disorders. Via MiXCR, TCRdb re-called the 5' RACE reads, giving one row per CDR3 protein. Of tens of thousands of distinct CDR3 sequences listed, under 6.5% are singletons. The sequenced sample consisted of CD4+ T cells from blood. These TCRs come from a woman aged 45-60 years in good health. The CDR3 runs from the conserved cysteine through the conserved F or W. A D gene is named only where the DNA matches it firmly. Each size is once, few, many, or a class for an expanded clone.

many,TRBV29-1,TRBJ2-7,TRBD1,CSARTGGIYEQYF,TGCAGCGCCCGGACAGGGGGTATCTACGAGCAGTACTTC
many,TRBV10-3,TRBJ1-2,TRBD1,CAIQGNTGGWIRGYTF,TGTGCCATTCAGGGCAATACAGGGGGCTGGATCAGGGGCTACACCTTC
many,TRBV5-1,TRBJ2-3,.,CASSLAVDTDTQYF,TGCGCCAGCAGCTTGGCCGTAGACACAGATACGCAGTATTTT
many,TRBV5-6,TRBJ2-2,.,CASHYGGLTNTGELFF,TGTGCCTCCCACTACGGGGGCCTGACGAACACCGGGGAGCTGTTTTTT
many,TRBV5-1,TRBJ2-1,TRBD2,CASSPGLAGFNEQFF,TGCGCCAGCAGCCCGGGACTAGCGGGATTCAATGAGCAGTTCTTC
many,TRBV5-1,TRBJ2-1,.,CASSLDAGLQGDEQFF,TGCGCCAGCAGCTTGGATGCAGGACTCCAGGGAGATGAGCAGTTCTTC
many,TRBV20-1,TRBJ1-2,.,CSARDQHRSNYGYTF,TGCAGTGCTAGAGATCAGCACAGATCTAACTATGGCTACACCTTC
many,TRBV5-1,TRBJ2-1,TRBD2,CASSLDGGAPYNEQFF,TGCGCCAGCAGCTTGGACGGGGGGGCTCCCTACAATGAGCAGTTCTTC
many,TRBV28,TRBJ1-2,.,CASSQGQVYGYTF,TGTGCCAGCAGCCAGGGACAAGTCTATGGCTACACCTTC
many,TRBV20-1,TRBJ2-5,.,CSVGTAGRETQYF,TGCAGTGTCGGGACAGCGGGGCGGGAGACCCAGTACTTC
many,TRBV5-1,TRBJ1-3,.,CASSLAGASGNTIYF,TGCGCCAGCAGCTTGGCCGGGGCCTCTGGAAACACCATATATTTT
many,TRBV28,TRBJ2-3,.,CASSSRGSGTDTQYF,TGTGCCAGCAGTTCCAGGGGTTCTGGGACAGATACGCAGTATTTT
many,TRBV20-1,TRBJ1-1,.,CSARPSENTEAFF,TGCAGTGCCCGACCTTCGGAGAACACTGAAGCTTTCTTT
many,TRBV10-3,TRBJ2-1,.,CAIGSPASYNEQFF,TGTGCCATTGGGAGTCCGGCCTCCTACAATGAGCAGTTCTTC
many,TRBV5-1,TRBJ1-6,.,CASSLEQGYSPLHF,TGCGCCAGCAGCTTGGAACAGGGATATTCACCCCTCCACTTT
many,TRBV30,TRBJ1-5,.,CAWSGGGPQHF,TGTGCCTGGAGTGGGGGGGGGCCCCAGCATTTT
many,TRBV20-1,TRBJ2-2,TRBD2,CSAFSGGPTGELFF,TGCAGTGCTTTTAGCGGGGGACCAACCGGGGAGCTGTTTTTT
many,TRBV5-1,TRBJ1-6,.,CASSPRTVDNSPLHF,TGCGCCAGCAGCCCCCGGACAGTGGATAATTCACCCCTCCACTTT
many,TRBV9,TRBJ2-1,.,CASSAGSSNEQFF,TGTGCCAGCAGCGCAGGGTCGTCCAATGAGCAGTTCTTC
many,TRBV6-5,TRBJ1-1,.,CASSYNREAFF,TGTGCCAGCAGTTACAACAGGGAAGCTTTCTTT
many,TRBV27,TRBJ2-3,.,CASSVRGAFTDTQYF,TGTGCCAGCAGTGTACGGGGGGCCTTCACAGATACGCAGTATTTT
many,TRBV29-1,TRBJ2-7,TRBD1,CSVERDREYF,TGCAGCGTGGAACGGGACAGGGAGTACTTC
many,TRBV14,TRBJ2-3,TRBD2,CASSQAGTSGSDTQYF,TGTGCCAGCAGCCAAGCCGGGACTAGCGGTTCAGATACGCAGTATTTT
many,TRBV20-1,TRBJ1-6,.,CSARGARGNSPLHF,TGCAGTGCTAGGGGGGCTCGGGGTAATTCACCCCTCCACTTT
many,TRBV28,TRBJ1-4,TRBD1,CASSRQGAAEKLFF,TGTGCCAGCAGTCGACAGGGGGCAGCTGAAAAACTGTTTTTT
many,TRBV21-1,TRBJ2-7,.,CASSKYSARVGLVTYEQYF,TGTGCCAGCAGCAAATATTCCGCGAGGGTCGGACTAGTAACCTACGAGCAGTACTTC
medium-sized,TRBV20-1,TRBJ2-5,.,CSAIGQETQYF,TGCAGTGCTATTGGCCAAGAGACCCAGTACTTC
many,TRBV15,TRBJ1-2,.,CATSREQAANYGYTF,TGTGCCACCAGCAGAGAACAGGCTGCTAACTATGGCTACACCTTC
many,TRBV14,TRBJ2-7,.,CASSPGPALGQYF,TGTGCCAGCAGCCCAGGACCCGCTCTAGGGCAGTACTTC
many,TRBV7-2,TRBJ1-1,.,CASSLDPGIHTEAFF,TGTGCCAGCAGCTTAGATCCGGGGATCCACACTGAAGCTTTCTTT
many,TRBV7-9,TRBJ2-4,.,CASSPPGQHLAIQYF,TGTGCCAGCAGCCCACCGGGCCAACATCTGGCCATTCAGTACTTC
many,TRBV28,TRBJ2-1,.,CASSLLRSSYNEQFF,TGTGCCAGCAGTTTATTGCGGAGCTCCTACAATGAGCAGTTCTTC
many,TRBV20-1,TRBJ2-1,.,CSAVEDFEQFF,TGCAGTGCTGTAGAGGACTTCGAGCAGTTCTTC
many,TRBV3-1,TRBJ2-3,.,CASSQDLPSFSTDTQYF,TGTGCCAGCAGCCAAGACCTCCCTAGCTTTAGCACAGATACGCAGTATTTT
many,TRBV20-1,TRBJ2-7,TRBD1,CSARAGTGDHEQYF,TGCAGTGCTAGAGCCGGGACAGGGGACCACGAGCAGTACTTC
medium-sized,TRBV10-3,TRBJ2-1,TRBD2,CAISESSLAGNNEQFF,TGTGCCATCAGTGAGTCGTCTCTAGCGGGGAACAATGAGCAGTTCTTC
many,TRBV14,TRBJ2-1,.,CASSPQAYSYNEQFF,TGTGCCAGCAGCCCACAGGCCTACTCCTACAATGAGCAGTTCTTC
many,TRBV28,TRBJ1-5,TRBD1,CAITTGANNGNQPQHF,TGTGCCATTACTACAGGGGCGAATAATGGCAATCAGCCCCAGCATTTT
many,TRBV5-1,TRBJ2-1,TRBD1,CASSLVRAGGSYNEQFF,TGCGCCAGCAGCTTAGTACGGGCAGGGGGCTCCTACAATGAGCAGTTCTTC
many,TRBV7-2,TRBJ2-7,TRBD1,CASSPTTGFNEQYF,TGTGCCAGCAGCCCAACGACAGGGTTTAACGAGCAGTACTTC
many,TRBV4-1,TRBJ1-3,TRBD1,CASSLQGQISGNTIYF,TGCGCCAGCAGCCTACAGGGACAGATCTCTGGAAACACCATATATTTT
many,TRBV3-1,TRBJ1-5,.,CASSQAVGGQPQHF,TGTGCCAGCAGCCAAGCGGTAGGGGGTCAGCCCCAGCATTTT